The T cell receptor (beta chain) described here comes from a study of blood T cell repertoires in COVID-19. Study-wide context: PBMCs, B-cell-depleted T cells, or T cells were the source of the cDNA or gDNA that made up the material.

Clones were sequenced by immunoSEQ multiplex PCR, and TCRdb holds only the in-frame ones, with some missing. The repertoire holds around 280,000 clones, roughly 89% seen once, with 1.7% in the top ten. Participants reported their clinical history, and cohort assignment relied on those reports. Resolution of symptoms, clearance, or two negative PCRs was present in recovered Cohort 3 donors. This TCR was sampled from a woman aged 40 to 50 who had recovered from COVID-19. The sample taken for sequencing was PBMCs or T cells enriched from blood (not recorded which).

The CDR3 loop reads CASTAWHEQYF. CDR3 nucleotides: TGTGCCAGCACCGCCTGGCACGAGCAGTACTTC. The chain carries TRBV3-1 (or the pseudogene TRBV3-2) and TRBJ2-7; D is unclear. The CDR3 covers 11 residues. Germline values: CDR1 LGHDT, CDR2 YNNKEL (reference sequence). Trimming stripped 7 bases from V and 5 bases from J, with 9 bases between.